The 2 T cell receptor beta chains given below trace back to one sample, sequenced in a study of blood T cells in healthy people across ages. A second PCR, run for about 7 to 12 cycles, used a sample-barcoded 5' primer plus a J-beta primer mix. TCRdb independently ran MiXCR on the 5' RACE reads; one entry per CDR3 protein. This repertoire shows approximately 800,000 distinct CDR3 sequences, roughly 26% found once; its top ten account for less than 3.5%. This same sample was also taken into another study, of T cells of mothers and their children.

The sequencing sample was made of blood. These receptors all stem from a boy between 10 and 17 years old in good health.

The rearrangement joins TRBV23-1 to TRBJ1-3; D remains unclear. TRBV23-1 is noted as an ORF with a role that remains uncertain. V was pared by 3 bases and J by 8 bases, with 8 bases between. The CDR3 is 12 residues long. In DNA form, the CDR3 reads TGCGCCAGCAGTCACCCCCCGGACACCATATATTTT. Translated, it gives CASSHPPDTIYF.

The chain couples TRBV28 to TRBJ2-5; either TRBD1 or TRBD2 may supply D (5 bases each). The V and J ends lost 6 bases and 0 bases respectively, with 11 bases between them. CDR1 and CDR2 (germline): MDHEN, SYDVKM. The CDR3 runs 14 residues. CDR3 sequence: CASRRGSYQETQYF. CDR3 DNA: TGTGCCAGCAGGAGGGGCAGCTACCAAGAGACCCAGTACTTC.